Each of the 21 T cell receptor beta chains below was sequenced from the same sample in a study of early T cells in non-severe SARS-CoV-2 infection. TCRdb used MiXCR to reprocess the 5' RACE reads, holding one entry per CDR3 protein. The table shows 45,000 to 70,000 distinct CDR3 sequences, with about 7.7% occurring only once. The source material was whole blood, sampled at baseline. These receptors were obtained from an adult who was a healthcare worker with PCR-confirmed SARS-CoV-2 infection or an uninfected control (not recorded which).

There are a few counts of this clonotype. V is TRBV30 and J is TRBJ2-7; TRBD2 might be the D (5 bases). V was cut by 5 bases and J by 2 bases, with 16 bases left in between. CDR1 is GTSNPN and CDR2 is SVGIG in the germline V gene (reference sequence). The CDR3 runs 14 residues. The CDR3 DNA reads as TGTGCCTGGGGGAGCGGCCAGGAGACCTACGAGCAGTACTTC. Protein product: CAWGSGQETYEQYF.

This clonotype has a count of ten or more. The chain carries TRBV29-1 and TRBJ2-1; TRBD2 agrees at 7 bases. V was pared by 4 bases and J by 1 base, with 4 bases of the junction left unmatched. This CDR3 has 14 residues. CDR1 and CDR2 (germline): SQVTM, ANQGSEA. Here the CDR3 reads CSVGWRESYNEQFF. Written as DNA, the CDR3 is TGCAGCGTTGGTTGGCGGGAGTCCTACAATGAGCAGTTCTTC.

The V and J genes are TRBV6-1 and TRBJ2-1; 10 bases agree with TRBD2. Germline-derived CDR1 and CDR2 are MNHNS and SASEGT. V was clipped by 6 bases and J by 8 bases; unmatched bases: 4. CDR3 length: 13 amino acids. CDR3 region: CASRLAGEHEQFF. CDR3 nucleotides: TGTGCCAGCAGGCTAGCGGGAGAACATGAGCAGTTCTTC.

The rearrangement joins TRBV7-2 to TRBJ2-1, with D perhaps matching TRBD2 (6 bases). The germline V gene has CDR1 SGHTA and CDR2 FQGNSA. V shed 7 bases and J shed 10 bases, with 20 bases lying between them. This CDR3 spans 14 amino acids. The CDR3 DNA follows: TGTGCCAGCATTTACCAGGGCGGGAAGACGGAGCAGTTCTTC. Translation: CASIYQGGKTEQFF.

In its sample, this clonotype was seen many times. This chain links TRBV14 with TRBJ2-7; D ambiguous. CDR3 size: 13 residues. The germline V gene has CDR1 SGHDN and CDR2 FVKESK. Trimming removed 5 bases at V and 7 bases at J, with 15 bases between. In DNA, the CDR3 is TGTGCCAGCAGCGAGCATCCTGCTAGGGAGCAGTACTTC. Its protein is CASSEHPAREQYF.

In this sample, this clonotype turned up many times. The chain links TRBV28 to TRBJ2-1; D could derive from TRBD1 or TRBD2 (5 bases each). This CDR3 is 14 amino acids long. Germline V gene data show CDR1 as MDHEN and CDR2 as SYDVKM. V lost 3 bases to trimming and J lost 4 bases, with 10 bases between them. The CDR3, as DNA: TGTGCCAGCAGTTTCCGGGACCCGTACAATGAGCAGTTCTTC. Its protein is CASSFRDPYNEQFF.

Ten or more counts support this clonotype. V usage is TRBV3-1 and J usage is TRBJ2-7; weak D call: TRBD1 (5 bases). The CDR3 totals 14 residues. The ends were cut back, 1 base at V and 0 bases at J, with 7 bases in the middle. Germline V gene sequence: CDR1 LGHDT, CDR2 YNNKEL (reference sequence). CDR3 protein: CASSQGTPSYEQYF. CDR3 coding DNA: TGTGCCAGCAGCCAAGGGACACCCTCCTACGAGCAGTACTTC.

CDR3 in DNA: TGCAGTGCATCTCACACTGAAGCTTTCTTT. Translation gives CSASHTEAFF. This chain uses TRBV29-1 with TRBJ1-1; no clear D. The V gene's germline CDR1 is SQVTM and CDR2 ANQGSEA. CDR3 length: 10 residues.

This clonotype was counted between two and nine times. The genes are TRBV19 and TRBJ1-5; D is perhaps TRBD1 (5 bases). The V end was cut by 7 bases, the J end by 3 bases, with 13 bases between. Germline V lookup: CDR1 LNHDA, CDR2 SQIVND (reference sequence). The CDR3 runs to 14 residues. The DNA of the CDR3 is TGTGCCAGTAAGACCGCAGGGTCCAATCAGCCCCAGCATTTT. Its translation: CASKTAGSNQPQHF.

The chain uses TRBV13 and TRBJ2-1; 13 nucleotides align to TRBD2. From germline, CDR1 is PRHDT and CDR2 FYEKMQ (reference sequence). The CDR3 is 18 amino acids. V lost 4 bases to trimming and J lost 5 bases; unmatched junction nucleotides: 11. The CDR3 DNA sequence: TGTGCCAGCAGCTCCGGACTAGCGGGAGTCTCAGGCGACAATGAGCAGTTCTTC. Its translation is CASSSGLAGVSGDNEQFF.

This clonotype was picked up a small number of times. This chain connects TRBV6-6 to TRBJ2-7; 8 positions agree with TRBD1. This CDR3 region has 14 residues. Trimming removed 4 bases from V and 6 bases from J; junction bases left unmatched: 8. Germline-derived CDR1 and CDR2 are MNHNY and SVGAGI (reference sequence). This CDR3 is CASSSDRDRGEQYF. The DNA for the CDR3 is TGTGCCAGCAGTTCGGACAGGGATCGGGGCGAGCAGTACTTC.

The V gene is TRBV11-2, the J gene TRBJ2-5; no clear D. There are 14 residues in the CDR3. Trimming shortened V by 5 bases and J by 2 bases, and 12 bases separated the two germline ends. From germline, CDR1 is SGHAT and CDR2 FQNNGV. CDR3 DNA: TGTGCCAGCAGCCCCCCAGGTTTGCAAGAGACCCAGTACTTC. As protein: CASSPPGLQETQYF.

At least ten counts were recorded for this clonotype. DNA of the CDR3: TGTGCCAGCAGAGCTAGTCCTGAGCAGTTCTTC. Protein sequence: CASRASPEQFF. V usage is TRBV28 and J usage is TRBJ2-1; D is unclear. Germline assignment: CDR1 MDHEN and CDR2 SYDVKM. The CDR3 is made up of 11 amino acids. V dropped 6 bases and J dropped 9 bases, with 9 bases sitting between them. Full variable domain (missing parts from reference TRBV28 and TRBJ2-1): DVKVTQSSRYLVKRTGEKVFLECVQDMDHENMFWYRQDPGLGLRLIYFSYDVKMKEKGDIPEGYSVSREKKERFSLILESASTNQTSMYLCASRASPEQFFGPGTRLTVL.

The chain combines TRBV20-1 with TRBJ1-5; TRBD1 matches at 8 bases. Germline CDR1 DFQATT, CDR2 SNEGSKA (reference sequence). V shed 0 bases and J 4 bases; nucleotides not matched to a gene: 8. The CDR3 sequence is 16 residues long. The CDR3 reads CSARETGVPRNQPQHF. The CDR3, as DNA: TGCAGTGCTAGAGAGACAGGGGTCCCACGTAATCAGCCCCAGCATTTT.

This clonotype was picked up a small number of times. The J gene is TRBJ2-2, the V gene TRBV7-9; tentatively, D is TRBD1 (6 bases). Trimming shortened V by 10 bases and J by 6 bases, and 12 bases separated the two germline ends. Germline CDR1 and CDR2: SEHNR and FQNEAQ (reference sequence). The CDR3 extends over 12 amino acids. The CDR3 region has the DNA TGTGCCATCCTGACAGGTTCCGGGGAGCTGTTTTTT. The encoded protein is CAILTGSGELFF.

V and J are TRBV11-2 and TRBJ2-3; D unresolved. Germline assignment: CDR1 SGHAT and CDR2 FQNNGV. V was trimmed by 5 bases and J by 4 bases, leaving 7 bases between them. The CDR3 is made up of 12 amino acids. The CDR3 coding sequence is TGTGCCAGCAGCCATGTCCCAGATACGCAGTATTTT. Its protein product is CASSHVPDTQYF.

This clonotype has a count of ten or more. J is TRBJ1-4 and V is TRBV12-3 or TRBV12-4, with D possibly being TRBD1 (5 bases). The CDR3 contains 15 residues. V lost 5 bases, J lost 5 bases, and 15 bases lay in between. CDR3 nucleotide sequence: TGTGCCAGCAGTCTGACAGCTTTGTCAAATGAAAAACTGTTTTTT. It specifies CASSLTALSNEKLFF.

The genes are TRBV3-1 and TRBJ1-1, with D unclear. Deletions cut 4 bases from V and 2 bases from J, with 8 bases between. The CDR3 consists of 13 residues. The V gene's germline CDR1 is LGHDT and CDR2 YNNKEL (reference sequence). CDR3 protein: CASSRTANTEAFF. The CDR3 nucleotides are TGTGCCAGCAGCCGGACGGCCAACACTGAAGCTTTCTTT.

This CDR3 reads CASSPTEDTQYF. CDR3 DNA sequence: TGTGCCAGCAGCCCAACTGAGGATACGCAGTATTTT. The chain carries TRBV6-2 or TRBV6-3 and TRBJ2-3; unclear D gene. V gave up 6 bases and J gave up 6 bases, with 10 bases separating them. From germline, CDR1 is MNHEY and CDR2 SVGEGT. The CDR3 spans 12 residues.

This clonotype was counted a few times. The chain combines TRBV29-1 with TRBJ2-1; D uncertain. The V end was cut by 4 bases, the J end by 6 bases, with 10 bases between. Germline V lookup: CDR1 SQVTM, CDR2 ANQGSEA. The CDR3 loop spans 12 amino acids. The CDR3 is CSVARRSNEQFF. CDR3 sequence (DNA): TGCAGCGTTGCCCGCCGCTCCAATGAGCAGTTCTTC.

In its sample, this clonotype was seen many times. The chain employs TRBV5-1 and TRBJ2-3; 8 bases align to TRBD2. Germline trimming cut 0 bases from V and 0 bases from J; bases unmatched to any gene: 3. The CDR3 covers 16 residues. Germline V gene data show CDR1 as SGHRS and CDR2 as YFSETQ. The CDR3 here is CASSLGASGSTDTQYF. As DNA, the CDR3 is TGCGCCAGCAGCTTGGGGGCTAGCGGGAGCACAGATACGCAGTATTTT.